The 21 T cell receptor beta chains given below trace back to one sample, sequenced in a study of monozygotic twins with cystic fibrosis. The data were produced by immunoSEQ multiplex PCR, yet TCRdb's version contains in-frame clones alone and is incomplete. This sample has tens of thousands of clones, with around 96% found just once. What was sequenced was blood. These receptor sequences come from a girl aged 2 to 9 with cystic fibrosis.

The rearrangement links TRBV10-3 to TRBJ2-7; D unclear. Germline V gene lookup returns CDR1 ENHRY and CDR2 SYGVKD. V was cut by 3 bases and J by 0 bases, with 9 bases left in between. The CDR3 extends over 14 amino acids. CDR3 in amino acids: CAISDSQNSYEQYF. CDR3 bases: TGTGCCATCAGTGATTCACAGAACTCCTACGAGCAGTACTTC.

This sequence joins TRBV25-1 and TRBJ2-2; tentatively, D is TRBD1 (6 bases). The length of the CDR3 is 14 residues. V gave up 7 bases and J gave up 4 bases, with 13 bases separating them. Per germline, CDR1 MGHDK and CDR2 SYGVNS. The CDR3 DNA reads TGTGCCAGCAACCCAGGGGACCCCACCGGGGAGCTGTTTTTT. Protein sequence: CASNPGDPTGELFF.

The chain uses TRBV7-9 and TRBJ2-7; no definite D call. This CDR3 is built from 13 residues. Germline assignment: CDR1 SEHNR and CDR2 FQNEAQ (reference sequence). V was pared by 5 bases and J by 2 bases, with 10 bases between. The CDR3 DNA is TGTGCCAGCAGCCCGGTGAGTACCTACGAGCAGTACTTC. It specifies CASSPVSTYEQYF.

The chain combines TRBV30 with TRBJ1-4; D possibly corresponds to TRBD1 (5 bases). Trimming stripped 0 bases from V and 4 bases from J, with 9 bases between. Germline values: CDR1 GTSNPN, CDR2 SVGIG (reference sequence). This CDR3 region has 14 residues. DNA of the CDR3: TGTGCCTGGAGTGTTCAGGGAATTAATGAAAAACTGTTTTTT. Encoded protein: CAWSVQGINEKLFF. The variable domain in full, with the rest retrieved from reference TRBV30 and TRBJ1-4, is SQTIHQWPATLVQPVGSPLSLECTVEGTSNPNLYWYRQAAGRGLQLLFYSVGIGQISSEVPQNLSASRPQDRQFILSSKKLLLSDSGFYLCAWSVQGINEKLFFGSGTQLSVL.

This chain joins TRBV10-3 and TRBJ2-2, with D unclear. Between the trimmed V and J ends, which lost 6 bases and 5 bases, there was a span of 4 bases. Germline V gives CDR1 ENHRY, CDR2 SYGVKD. The CDR3 covers 11 residues. CDR3 residues: CAIRRTGELFF. The CDR3 DNA reads as TGTGCCATCAGGCGGACCGGGGAGCTGTTTTTT.

The DNA of the CDR3 is TGTGCCAGCAGCGTGGCGACAGGATACGAGCAGTACTTC. Protein sequence: CASSVATGYEQYF. The chain joins TRBV9 to TRBJ2-7, with D tentatively TRBD1 (6 bases). The CDR3 extends over 13 amino acids. Per the germline V gene, CDR1 is SGDLS and CDR2 is YYNGEE. The V end was cut by 2 bases, the J end by 4 bases, with 10 bases between.

The rearrangement joins TRBV6-6 to TRBJ1-5; no clear D gene. The V gene lost 8 bases and the J gene lost 3 bases, with 14 bases spanning the gap. CDR1 MNHNY and CDR2 SVGAGI come from the germline V gene (reference sequence). The CDR3 covers 14 residues. The CDR3 DNA is TGTGCCAGCGGCCGGTCGGGAAACAATCAGCCCCAGCATTTT. It specifies CASGRSGNNQPQHF.

V and J are TRBV7-9 and TRBJ2-7, with D uncertain. Trimming stripped 1 base from V and 6 bases from J, with 16 bases between. The CDR3 is 15 amino acids. CDR1 is SEHNR and CDR2 is FQNEAQ in the germline V gene (reference sequence). Here the CDR3 reads CASSLVFETAVEQYF. CDR3 DNA sequence: TGTGCCAGCAGCTTAGTTTTTGAAACAGCCGTCGAGCAGTACTTC.

The V gene is TRBV11-2, the J gene TRBJ1-2, with TRBD1 matching 8 bases. Germline assignment: CDR1 SGHAT and CDR2 FQNNGV. This CDR3 region has 16 residues. Trimming took 5 bases from V and 0 from J; bases not matched to a gene: 8. CDR3 in DNA: TGTGCCAGCAGCCACCCGGGACAGGAAGCTAACTATGGCTACACCTTC. Translation: CASSHPGQEANYGYTF.

The genes are TRBV9 and TRBJ1-1, with 7 bases identical to TRBD1. From germline, CDR1 is SGDLS and CDR2 YYNGEE. V was clipped by 3 bases and J by 5 bases; unmatched bases: 7. The CDR3 consists of 14 residues. The CDR3 is CASSGEGARTEAFF. DNA for the CDR3: TGTGCCAGCAGCGGAGAGGGGGCGCGGACTGAAGCTTTCTTT. The full variable domain, completed using reference TRBV9 and TRBJ1-1, is DSGVTQTPKHLITATGQRVTLRCSPRSGDLSVYWYQQSLDQGLQFLIQYYNGEERAKGNILERFSAQQFPDLHSELNLSSLELGDSALYFCASSGEGARTEAFFGQGTRLTVV.

The V gene is TRBV19, the J gene TRBJ1-2; 7 bases match TRBD1. The junction had 4 bases not matched to a gene; V was cut back by 5 bases and J by 7 bases. Germline lookup yields CDR1 LNHDA and CDR2 SQIVND (reference sequence). The CDR3 length is 12 residues. CDR3 DNA: TGTGCCAGTAGTTTGACAGGGCTTGGCTACACCTTC. Translated, it gives CASSLTGLGYTF.

The V and J genes are TRBV7-9 and TRBJ2-7, with unresolved D. The CDR3 is 14 residues long. V lost 1 base and J 6 bases, leaving 13 bases between the germline ends. Germline CDR1 SEHNR, CDR2 FQNEAQ (reference sequence). The CDR3 spells CASSLVLGTSEQYF. The CDR3 DNA reads as TGTGCCAGCAGCTTAGTGTTAGGAACTTCCGAGCAGTACTTC. The variable domain in full, with the rest retrieved from reference TRBV7-9 and TRBJ2-7, is DTGVSQNPRHKITKRGQNVTFRCDPISEHNRLYWYRQTLGQGPEFLTYFQNEAQLEKSRLLSDRFSAERPKGSFSTLEIQRTEQGDSAMYLCASSLVLGTSEQYFGPGTRLTVT.

This rearrangement joins TRBV7-2 to TRBJ2-3; 7 nucleotides line up with TRBD1. Germline CDR1 and CDR2: SGHTA and FQGNSA. V trimming: 0 bases; J trimming: 1 base; junction bases outside the gene matches: 1. The CDR3 spans 15 residues. CDR3 coding DNA: TGTGCCAGCAGCTTAGCGAGGGGGCGCACAGATACGCAGTATTTT. It is translated as CASSLARGRTDTQYF. The full variable domain, its missing parts supplied by reference TRBV7-2 and TRBJ2-3, is GAGVSQSPSNKVTEKGKDVELRCDPISGHTALYWYRQSLGQGLEFLIYFQGNSAPDKSGLPSDRFSAERTGGSVSTLTIQRTQQEDSAVYLCASSLARGRTDTQYFGPGTRLTVL.

The chain links TRBV2 to TRBJ2-1, with D perhaps being TRBD1 or TRBD2 (6 bases each). CDR3 length equals 16 residues. The germline V gene has CDR1 SNHLY and CDR2 FYNNEI. Deletions cut 11 bases from V and 1 base from J, with 21 bases between. The CDR3 protein is CAPRGGPGISYNEQFF. CDR3 bases: TGTGCCCCCAGGGGAGGCCCCGGGATTTCCTACAATGAGCAGTTCTTC. Supplemented by reference TRBV2 and TRBJ2-1, the full variable domain reads EPEVTQTPSHQVTQMGQEVILRCVPISNHLYFYWYRQILGQKVEFLVSFYNNEISEKSEIFDDQFSVERPDGSNFTLKIRSTKLEDSAMYFCAPRGGPGISYNEQFFGPGTRLTVL.

This chain uses TRBV4-2 with TRBJ1-4; D remains ambiguous. Germline values: CDR1 LGHNA, CDR2 YNFKEQ. The CDR3 covers 16 residues. The V end was cut by 0 bases, the J end by 5 bases, with 13 bases between. This CDR3 is CASSQDRGRPNEKLFF. The CDR3 coding sequence is TGTGCCAGCAGCCAAGATCGAGGACGGCCCAATGAAAAACTGTTTTTT.

This rearrangement joins TRBV2 to TRBJ2-2, with 7 positions matching TRBD2. The CDR3 sequence is 16 residues long. Germline V gene data show CDR1 as SNHLY and CDR2 as FYNNEI. The V and J ends lost 11 bases and 7 bases, in that order; junction bases with no gene match: 19. CDR3 nucleotides: TGTGCCTCTCGTTTAAGGGGCGGGAGTGTTGGCGGGGAGCTGTTTTTT. Translating it yields CASRLRGGSVGGELFF.

The chain employs TRBV2 and TRBJ2-2; D remains unclear. This CDR3 spans 14 amino acids. V lost 0 bases and J lost 6, with 8 bases in between. The V gene's germline CDR1 is SNHLY and CDR2 FYNNEI. The CDR3 region is CASSEASQPGELFF. The CDR3 DNA sequence: TGTGCCAGCAGTGAAGCGAGTCAACCCGGGGAGCTGTTTTTT.

This sequence joins TRBV7-2 and TRBJ1-5; D may be TRBD1 (5 bases). The V gene lost 1 base and the J gene lost 5 bases, with 18 bases spanning the gap. The CDR3 is 17 residues long. From germline, CDR1 is SGHTA and CDR2 FQGNSA. CDR3 nucleotides: TGTGCCAGCAGCTTAGGGGGCCTCAGGGTTCCCCATCAGCCCCAGCATTTT. Protein product: CASSLGGLRVPHQPQHF.

V gene TRBV27 combines with J gene TRBJ1-5, with D perhaps matching TRBD1 (5 bases). V lost 5 bases, J lost 3 bases, and 11 bases lay in between. The CDR3 runs to 14 residues. Germline CDR1 and CDR2: MNHEY and SMNVEV (reference sequence). The CDR3 nucleotides are TGTGCCAGCAGTCGCAGGGCTTTCAATCAGCCCCAGCATTTT. This encodes CASSRRAFNQPQHF.

The chain recombines TRBV7-7 with TRBJ2-5; D possibly corresponds to TRBD2 (6 bases). Trimming removed 5 bases at V and 1 base at J, with 14 bases between. The CDR3 is 15 residues long. The germline V gene encodes CDR1 SSHAT and CDR2 FNYEAQ (reference sequence). In DNA, the CDR3 is TGTGCCAGCAGCGCGGGACCCTCGGCCCAAGAGACCCAGTACTTC. It is translated as CASSAGPSAQETQYF.

DNA of the CDR3: TGCGCCAGCAGCCAAGATAGGGGTAGCGGGAGGCCAAGGTCGAACACCGGGGAGCTGTTTTTT. As protein: CASSQDRGSGRPRSNTGELFF. The chain couples TRBV4-1 to TRBJ2-2, with 10 positions matching TRBD2. Losses at the gene ends were 0 bases for V and 0 bases for J; bases not matched to a gene: 13. The length of the CDR3 is 21 residues. Germline CDR1 MGHRA, CDR2 YSYEKL.